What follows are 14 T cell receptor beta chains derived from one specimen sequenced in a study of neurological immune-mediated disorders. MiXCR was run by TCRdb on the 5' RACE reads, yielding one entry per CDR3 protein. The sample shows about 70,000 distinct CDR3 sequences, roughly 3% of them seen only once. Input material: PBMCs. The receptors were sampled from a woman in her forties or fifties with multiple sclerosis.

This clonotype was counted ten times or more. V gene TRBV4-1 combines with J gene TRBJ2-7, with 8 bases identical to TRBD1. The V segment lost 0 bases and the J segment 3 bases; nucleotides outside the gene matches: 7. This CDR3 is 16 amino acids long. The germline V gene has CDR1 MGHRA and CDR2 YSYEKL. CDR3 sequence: CASSQDFSGGIYEQYF. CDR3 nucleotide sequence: TGCGCCAGCAGCCAAGATTTCTCAGGGGGCATCTACGAGCAGTACTTC.

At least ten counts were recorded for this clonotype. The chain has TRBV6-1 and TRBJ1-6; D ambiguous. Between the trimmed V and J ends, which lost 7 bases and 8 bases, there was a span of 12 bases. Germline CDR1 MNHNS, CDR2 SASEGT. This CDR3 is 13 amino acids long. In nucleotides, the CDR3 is TGTGCCAGCATCCGGCAGGTCCATTCACCCCTCCACTTT. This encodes CASIRQVHSPLHF.

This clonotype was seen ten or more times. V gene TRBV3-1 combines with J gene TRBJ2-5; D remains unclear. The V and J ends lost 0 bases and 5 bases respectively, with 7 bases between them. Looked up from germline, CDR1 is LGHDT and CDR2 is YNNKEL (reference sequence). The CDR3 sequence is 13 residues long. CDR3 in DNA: TGTGCCAGCAGCCAAGATCCCCTGGAGACCCAGTACTTC. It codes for CASSQDPLETQYF.

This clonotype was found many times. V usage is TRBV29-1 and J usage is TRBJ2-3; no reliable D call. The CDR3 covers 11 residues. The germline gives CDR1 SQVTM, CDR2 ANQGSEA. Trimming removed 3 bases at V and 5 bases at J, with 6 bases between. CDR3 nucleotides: TGCAGCGTTGATCCCGAAGATACGCAGTATTTT. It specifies CSVDPEDTQYF.

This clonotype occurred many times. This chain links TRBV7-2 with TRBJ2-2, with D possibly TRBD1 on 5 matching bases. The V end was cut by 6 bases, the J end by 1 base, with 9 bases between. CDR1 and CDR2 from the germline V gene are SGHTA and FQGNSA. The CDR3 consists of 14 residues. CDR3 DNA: TGTGCCAGCAGTCGTGACAGGAACACCGGGGAGCTGTTTTTT. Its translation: CASSRDRNTGELFF.

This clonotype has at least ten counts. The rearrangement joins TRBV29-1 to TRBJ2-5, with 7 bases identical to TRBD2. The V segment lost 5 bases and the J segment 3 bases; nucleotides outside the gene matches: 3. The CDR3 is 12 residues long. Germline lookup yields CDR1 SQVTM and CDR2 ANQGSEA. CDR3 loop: CSVKLAEETQYF. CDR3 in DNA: TGCAGCGTTAAGCTAGCGGAAGAGACCCAGTACTTC.

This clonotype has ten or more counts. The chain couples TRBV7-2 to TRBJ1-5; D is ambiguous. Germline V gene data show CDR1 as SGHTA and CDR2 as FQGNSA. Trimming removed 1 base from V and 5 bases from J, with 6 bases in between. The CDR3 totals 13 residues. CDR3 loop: CASSLVIDQPQHF. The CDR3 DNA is TGTGCCAGCAGCTTAGTGATTGATCAGCCCCAGCATTTT.

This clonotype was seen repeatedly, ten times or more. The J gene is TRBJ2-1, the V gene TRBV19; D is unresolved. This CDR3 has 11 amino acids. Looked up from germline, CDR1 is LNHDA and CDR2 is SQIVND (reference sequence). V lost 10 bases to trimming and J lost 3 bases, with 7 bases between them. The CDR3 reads CATQNYNEQFF. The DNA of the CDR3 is TGTGCCACCCAGAACTACAATGAGCAGTTCTTC.

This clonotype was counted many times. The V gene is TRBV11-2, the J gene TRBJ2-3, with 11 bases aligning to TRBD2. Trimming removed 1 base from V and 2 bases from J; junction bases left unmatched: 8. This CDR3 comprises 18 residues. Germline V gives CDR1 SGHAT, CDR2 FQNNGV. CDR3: CASSLVLASGRNTDTQYF. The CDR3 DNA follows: TGTGCCAGCAGCTTAGTATTGGCTAGCGGGAGGAACACAGATACGCAGTATTTT.

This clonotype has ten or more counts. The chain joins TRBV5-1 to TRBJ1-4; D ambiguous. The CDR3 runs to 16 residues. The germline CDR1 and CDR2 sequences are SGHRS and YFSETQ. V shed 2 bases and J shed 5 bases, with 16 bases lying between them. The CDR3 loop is CASSLKGMDSNEKLFF. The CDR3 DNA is TGCGCCAGCAGCTTAAAAGGGATGGATTCAAATGAAAAACTGTTTTTT.

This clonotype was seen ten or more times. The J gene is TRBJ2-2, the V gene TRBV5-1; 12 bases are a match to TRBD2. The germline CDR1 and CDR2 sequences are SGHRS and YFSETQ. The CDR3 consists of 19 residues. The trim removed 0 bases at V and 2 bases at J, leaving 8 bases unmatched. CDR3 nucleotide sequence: TGCGCCAGCAGCTTGGGACTAGCGGGAGACCTGCGAAACACCGGGGAGCTGTTTTTT. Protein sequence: CASSLGLAGDLRNTGELFF.

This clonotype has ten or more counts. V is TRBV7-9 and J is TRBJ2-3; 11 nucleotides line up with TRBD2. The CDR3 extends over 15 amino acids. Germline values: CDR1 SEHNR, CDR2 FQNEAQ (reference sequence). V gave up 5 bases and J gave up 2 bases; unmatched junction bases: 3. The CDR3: CASSQLAGATDTQYF. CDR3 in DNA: TGTGCCAGCAGCCAACTAGCGGGAGCCACAGATACGCAGTATTTT.

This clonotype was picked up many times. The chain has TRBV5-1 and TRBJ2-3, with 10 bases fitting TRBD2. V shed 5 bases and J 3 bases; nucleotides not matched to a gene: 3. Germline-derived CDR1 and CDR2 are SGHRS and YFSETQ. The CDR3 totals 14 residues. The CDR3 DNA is TGCGCCAGCAGGTATAGCGGGGGGACAGATACGCAGTATTTT. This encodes CASRYSGGTDTQYF.

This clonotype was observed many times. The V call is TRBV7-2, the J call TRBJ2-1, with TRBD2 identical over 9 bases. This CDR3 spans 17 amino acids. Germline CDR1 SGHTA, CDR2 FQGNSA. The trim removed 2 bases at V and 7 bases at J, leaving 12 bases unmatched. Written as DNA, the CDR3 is TGTGCCAGCAGCTTACCCCCACGTGGACTAGCGTTTAATGAGCAGTTCTTC. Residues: CASSLPPRGLAFNEQFF.